These 6 T cell receptor beta chains were all obtained from the same sample, sequenced in a study of cytomegalovirus exposure and HLA in healthy donors. PCR was performed using 60 Vbeta and 13 Jbeta primers. TCRdb's copy holds only in-frame clones and misses some; the assay was immunoSEQ multiplex PCR. The table shows approximately 91,000 clones, with less than 70% occurring only once. The sequenced sample consisted of PBMCs. The receptors shown here come from a human donor in good health.

This clone was seen only a few times. This chain connects TRBV6-1 to TRBJ2-2; 9 positions agree with TRBD1. The CDR3 totals 15 residues. Trimming took 5 bases from V and 0 from J; bases not matched to a gene: 1. Germline values: CDR1 MNHNS, CDR2 SASEGT. The CDR3 nucleotides read TGTGCCAGCAGTTGGGACAGGGCGAACACCGGGGAGCTGTTTTTT. Amino acid sequence: CASSWDRANTGELFF.

V gene TRBV27 combines with J gene TRBJ1-1; a possible D gene is TRBD1 (6 bases). Trimming removed 7 bases from V and 0 bases from J, with 27 bases in between. Germline-derived CDR1 and CDR2 are MNHEY and SMNVEV (reference sequence). The CDR3 consists of 19 residues. The CDR3 reads CASNSIQSGTRGMNTEAFF. CDR3 coding DNA: TGTGCCAGCAATTCAATTCAAAGTGGGACACGAGGCATGAACACTGAAGCTTTCTTT.

V is TRBV5-1 and J is TRBJ1-2, with D possibly matching TRBD1 (6 bases). CDR1 SGHRS and CDR2 YFSETQ come from the germline V gene. The V end lost 3 bases, the J end lost 2 bases, and 11 bases lay between the germline ends. The CDR3 spans 14 residues. CDR3 amino acids: CASSSPDRNYGYTF. CDR3 bases: TGCGCCAGCAGCTCCCCCGACAGGAACTATGGCTACACCTTC.

This chain uses TRBV27 with TRBJ1-6; a possible D gene is TRBD1 (6 bases). V lost 5 bases to trimming and J lost 1 base, with 12 bases between them. This CDR3 is built from 16 residues. Germline V gene lookup returns CDR1 MNHEY and CDR2 SMNVEV (reference sequence). The CDR3 here is CASSPQGTSYNSPLHF. CDR3 coding DNA: TGTGCCAGCAGTCCCCAGGGGACATCCTATAATTCACCCCTCCACTTT.

In its sample, this clone was seen a few times. V usage is TRBV7-3 and J usage is TRBJ1-1; perhaps TRBD1 as D (5 bases). V shed 0 bases and J shed 1 base, with 6 bases lying between them. Per germline, CDR1 SGHTA and CDR2 FQGTGA. The CDR3 covers 14 residues. CDR3 sequence (DNA): TGTGCCAGCAGCTTAACAGGGGAGAACACTGAAGCTTTCTTT. It translates to CASSLTGENTEAFF.

This clone was observed a few times. V usage is TRBV11-3 and J usage is TRBJ2-5, with 7 bases aligning to TRBD1. The J segment lost 2 bases and the V segment lost 3 bases, leaving 3 bases of the junction unmatched. CDR3 size: 14 residues. Per germline, CDR1 SGHNT and CDR2 YENEEA. CDR3 DNA: TGTGCCAGCAGCTTTCCGGGACAGCAAGAGACCCAGTACTTC. Translation gives CASSFPGQQETQYF.